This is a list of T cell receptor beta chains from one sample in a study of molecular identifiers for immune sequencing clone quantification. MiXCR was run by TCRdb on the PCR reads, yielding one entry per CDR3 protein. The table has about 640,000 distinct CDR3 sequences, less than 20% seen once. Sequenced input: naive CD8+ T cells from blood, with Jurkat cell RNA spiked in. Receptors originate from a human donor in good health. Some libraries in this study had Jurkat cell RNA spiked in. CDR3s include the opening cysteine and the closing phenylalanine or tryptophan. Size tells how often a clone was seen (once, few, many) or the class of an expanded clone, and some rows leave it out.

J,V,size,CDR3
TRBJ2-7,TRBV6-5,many,CASSYWFTSSPREQYF
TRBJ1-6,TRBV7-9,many,CASSPGTGSASPLHF
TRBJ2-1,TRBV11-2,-,CASSLRSGTLGVHEQFF
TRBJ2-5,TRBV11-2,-,CASSSHDGQGGETQYF
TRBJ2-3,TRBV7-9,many,CASSPSEYGLDTDTQYF
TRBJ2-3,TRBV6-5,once,CASSLSPGDTQYF
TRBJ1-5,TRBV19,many,CASNPGTPFEPQHF
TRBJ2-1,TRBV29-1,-,CSVEGHGKQGRELSNEQFF
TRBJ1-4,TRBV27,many,CASSTGTAWGEKLFF
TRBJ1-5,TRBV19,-,CASRTDRGQGNQPQHF
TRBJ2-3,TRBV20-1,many,CSARWGLTDTQYF
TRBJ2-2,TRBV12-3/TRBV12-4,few,CASSHPGAVNTGELFF
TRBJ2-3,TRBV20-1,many,CSARGDTHTDTQYF
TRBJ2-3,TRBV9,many,CASSAGGGPDTQYF
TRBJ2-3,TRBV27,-,CASSKDRAGAYTQYF
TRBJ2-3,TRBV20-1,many,CSARKTGFLTDTQYF
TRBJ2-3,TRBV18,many,CASSPPSWGTDTQYF
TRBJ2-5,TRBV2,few,CASSGWTTEPDQETQYF
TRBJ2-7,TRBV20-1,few,CSAPDRDSPPYEQYF
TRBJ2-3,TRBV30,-,CACTVLTDTQYF
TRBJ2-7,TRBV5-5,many,CASSPLAGHEQYF
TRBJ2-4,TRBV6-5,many,CASSYFLRDSKNIQYF
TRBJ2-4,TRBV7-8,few,CASSLASSKNIQYF
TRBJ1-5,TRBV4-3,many,CASSQDRAGDQPQHF
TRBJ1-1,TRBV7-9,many,CASSLAPMWGRGTEAFF
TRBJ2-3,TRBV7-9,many,CASSQPRDRGPSDTQYF
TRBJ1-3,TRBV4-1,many,CASSQEPGLAGNTIYF
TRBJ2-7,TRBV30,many,CAWSTFVGTLSYEQYF
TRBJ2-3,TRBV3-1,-,CASSRGLAASTDTQYF
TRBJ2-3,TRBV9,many,CASSVAGGITDTQYF
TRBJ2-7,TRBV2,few,CASSERLAGPSYEQYF
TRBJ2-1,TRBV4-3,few,CASSPDPGQPGNEQFF
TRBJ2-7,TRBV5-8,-,CASSLISLSPYEQYF
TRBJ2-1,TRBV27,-,CASSLRGRVTEFNEQFF
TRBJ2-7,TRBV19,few,CASEDGVSTEQYF
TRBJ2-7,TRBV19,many,CASSMGIGTGTTYEQYF
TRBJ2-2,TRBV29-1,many,CSVLGVNTGELFF
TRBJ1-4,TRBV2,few,CASRDSVKLFF
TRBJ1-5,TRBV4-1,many,CASSQDGLDSNQPQHF
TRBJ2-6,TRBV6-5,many,CASSYFEAPSSGANVLTF
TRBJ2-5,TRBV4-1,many,CASSQGRGAETQYF
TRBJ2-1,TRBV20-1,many,CSAQSSGGPNEQFF
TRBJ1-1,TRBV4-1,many,CASSQVKGLDTEAFF
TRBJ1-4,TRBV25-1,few,CASSETGIVEKLFF
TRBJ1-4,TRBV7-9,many,CASSLVRGSNEKLFF
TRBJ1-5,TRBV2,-,CASSGGLGGNQPQHF
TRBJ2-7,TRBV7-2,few,CASSFFRSYEQYF
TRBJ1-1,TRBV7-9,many,CASSSPANTEAFF
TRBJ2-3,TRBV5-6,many,CASSLVQASTDTQYF
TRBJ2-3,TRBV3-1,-,CASSQSSLRWEQYF